Here is one T cell receptor beta chain with its context. Antigen unknown. This specimen belongs to a study of T cell responses to AZD1222 COVID-19 vaccine. Points from the study as a whole: Donors, mostly white British, included more females; clonal diversity was possibly underestimated. Spike-specific TCR repertoires showed rising breadth and depth after two AZD1222 doses. Without day 14 samples, only post-peak T cell repertoires were studied.

The repertoire was sequenced with immunoSEQ multiplex PCR; TCRdb's copy has only in-frame clones and lacks some. The data contain fewer than 130,000 clones, about 94% of them singletons. This CDR3 is built from 14 residues. Per the germline V gene, CDR1 is MNHEY and CDR2 is SMNVEV (reference sequence). V was cut by 2 bases and J by 2 bases, with 9 bases left in between. This clonotype was obtained from an adult who received the AZD1222 COVID-19 vaccine. The specimen comprised peripheral blood, sampled 28 days after the second AZD1222 dose. The genes are TRBV27 and TRBJ2-5, with D uncertain. In nucleotides, the CDR3 is TGTGCCAGCAGTTTAATGGGGAAACAAGAGACCCAGTACTTC. Translated, it gives CASSLMGKQETQYF.